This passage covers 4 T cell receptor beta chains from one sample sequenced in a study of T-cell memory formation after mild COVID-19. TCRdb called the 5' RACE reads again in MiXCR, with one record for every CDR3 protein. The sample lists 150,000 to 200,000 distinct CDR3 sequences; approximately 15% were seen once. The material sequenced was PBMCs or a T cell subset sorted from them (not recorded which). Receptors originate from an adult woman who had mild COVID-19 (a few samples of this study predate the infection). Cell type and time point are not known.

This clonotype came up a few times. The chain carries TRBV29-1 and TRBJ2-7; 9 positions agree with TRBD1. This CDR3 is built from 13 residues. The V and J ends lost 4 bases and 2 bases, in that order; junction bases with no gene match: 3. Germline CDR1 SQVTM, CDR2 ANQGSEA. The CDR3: CSVGTGAPYEQYF. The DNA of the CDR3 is TGCAGCGTTGGGACAGGGGCGCCCTACGAGCAGTACTTC.

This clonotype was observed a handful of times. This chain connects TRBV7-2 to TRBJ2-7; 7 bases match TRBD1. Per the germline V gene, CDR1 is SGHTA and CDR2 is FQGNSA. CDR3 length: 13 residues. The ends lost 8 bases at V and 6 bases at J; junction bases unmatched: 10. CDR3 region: CASRQGTFSEQYF. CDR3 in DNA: TGTGCCAGCCGACAGGGAACATTCTCCGAGCAGTACTTC.

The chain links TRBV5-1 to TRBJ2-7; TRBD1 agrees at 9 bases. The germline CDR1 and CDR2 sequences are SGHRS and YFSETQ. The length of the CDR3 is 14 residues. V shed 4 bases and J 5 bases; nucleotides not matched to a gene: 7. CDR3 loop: CASSPPGQGNEQYF. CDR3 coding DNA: TGCGCCAGCAGCCCCCCGGGACAGGGTAACGAGCAGTACTTC.

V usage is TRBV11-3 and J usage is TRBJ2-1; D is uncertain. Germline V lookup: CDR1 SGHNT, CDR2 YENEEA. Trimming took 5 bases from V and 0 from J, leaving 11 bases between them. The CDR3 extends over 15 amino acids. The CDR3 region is CASSLDGPSYNEQFF. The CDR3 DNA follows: TGTGCCAGCAGCCTGGACGGGCCCTCCTACAATGAGCAGTTCTTC.